These 2 T cell receptor beta chains came from one sample sequenced in a study of PD-L1 blockade in urothelial cancer. Method: immunoSEQ multiplex PCR; TCRdb's copy keeps in-frame clones and lacks some. Counted here are tens of thousands of clones, just over 35% occurring once; the ten biggest clones make up around 9%. The sample in question was tumor tissue, obtained before atezolizumab (anti-PD-L1) treatment. All receptors come from a man in his fifties or sixties with urothelial cancer.

The CDR3 reads CASSLAGNGYTF. As DNA, the CDR3 is TGTGCCAGTAGTTTGGCAGGGAATGGCTACACCTTC. V and J are TRBV19 and TRBJ1-2, with a tentative D call TRBD1 (5 bases). Germline values: CDR1 LNHDA, CDR2 SQIVND (reference sequence). Trimming took off 5 bases at V and 6 bases at J, with 10 bases between the two ends. The CDR3 is made up of 12 amino acids.

The chain couples TRBV6-8 to TRBJ2-7, with D tentatively TRBD2 (6 bases). The V and J ends lost 9 bases and 4 bases respectively, with 16 bases between them. The CDR3 has 13 residues. From germline, CDR1 is MNHGY and CDR2 SAAAGT. CDR3 sequence: CASCALATYEQYF. CDR3 nucleotide sequence: TGTGCCAGTTGCGCACTAGCCACTTACGAGCAGTACTTC.